The entry below gives a single T cell receptor (beta chain) sequence along with its context. The data were taken from a study of blood T cell repertoires in COVID-19. The repertoire was sequenced with immunoSEQ multiplex PCR; TCRdb's copy has only in-frame clones and lacks some. The sample yields nearly 300,000 clones, 85% to 90% seen once. V was clipped by 2 bases and J by 7 bases; unmatched bases: 2. Germline-derived CDR1 and CDR2 are MNHNS and SASEGT. CDR3 length equals 14 residues. This chain links TRBV6-1 with TRBJ1-6, with TRBD1 identical over 7 bases. This receptor was obtained from a woman in her forties or fifties who had been exposed to COVID-19. Sequenced input: PBMCs or T cells enriched from blood (not recorded which). CDR3 loop: CASSERGPNSPLHF. CDR3 coding DNA: TGTGCCAGCAGTGAAAGGGGGCCGAATTCACCCCTCCACTTT.